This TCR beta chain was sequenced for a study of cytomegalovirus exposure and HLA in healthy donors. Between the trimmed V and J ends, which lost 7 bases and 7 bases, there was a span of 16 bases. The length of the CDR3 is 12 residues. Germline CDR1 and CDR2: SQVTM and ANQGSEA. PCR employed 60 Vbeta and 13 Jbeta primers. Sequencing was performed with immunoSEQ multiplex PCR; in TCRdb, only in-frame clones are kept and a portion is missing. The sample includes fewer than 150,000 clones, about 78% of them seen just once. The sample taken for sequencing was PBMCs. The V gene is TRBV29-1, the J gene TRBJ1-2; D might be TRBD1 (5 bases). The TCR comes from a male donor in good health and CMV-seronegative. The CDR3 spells CSAEGSSGGYTF. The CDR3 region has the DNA TGCAGCGCTGAGGGGAGTTCAGGTGGCTACACCTTC.